This T cell receptor (beta chain) derives from a study of T-cell memory formation after mild COVID-19 (dated by TCRdb to about 2021). With regard to the full study: Most TCR sequence clusters were specific to one of the two donors. In two donors, T-cell clones that expanded and contracted after mild COVID-19 were followed by sequencing TCRalpha and TCRbeta repertoires longitudinally. Two young, previously healthy adult volunteers made up the cohort, one male and one female. General study outcomes and caveats: From day 15 to 85, contracting clones showed balanced CD4/CD8 phenotypes, whereas a second wave of clones that expanded from day 15 to 37 leaned towards CD4+. The study covered only a couple of mild cases, and larger cohorts including severe cases with pre-infection samples were considered necessary. The second-wave clones that peaked on day 37 were not confirmed to be SARS-CoV-2 specific. Contracting CD4+ clones were located mainly in the CM and EM memory subsets, whereas CD8+ clones were found to be enriched in EMRA. Some responding clones were detected in pre-infection memory, which suggested that pre-existing cross-reactive memory T cells had joined the SARS-CoV-2 response.

For sequencing, an Illumina NovaSeq 6000 was employed. Using 5'RACE with constant-segment primers, TCRalpha and TCRbeta cDNA libraries were constructed, with sample barcodes and unique molecular identifiers added in the process. RNA was extracted from every sample with Trizol reagent. Amplification of the libraries took two PCR steps, and the second step added a second sample barcode plus Illumina TruSeq adapters. Libraries were sequenced on an Illumina NovaSeq with 2 x 150 bp paired-end reads. In the source study's methods: With migec v1.2.7, reads were demultiplexed and then collapsed into UMI-guided consensus sequences. Using mixcr v2.1.11, UMI consensuses were aligned to TRA and TRB V and J templates and then assembled into clonotypes. Clonotypes were classified as expanded or contracted when called significant by both edgeR and NoisET, with noise models trained on biological replicates. edgeR calls used a false discovery rate-adjusted p below 0.01 and a log2 fold-change threshold of 1. As an exploratory analysis of dynamics, max-normalized trajectories of the 1000 most abundant clonotypes were examined by PCA with hierarchical clustering. The CD4 or CD8 phenotype of responding clones was assigned using the separately sequenced CD4+ and CD8+ repertoires. TCRdb applied fastp at Q25 and MiXCR to the public reads, then kept only in-frame beta chains. When rows share a CDR3 protein, they turn into one entry using the most common DNA and genes. The V and J calls reflect TCRdb's pipeline rather than the authors' work. The sample table contains about 560,000 distinct CDR3 sequences; only one count was recorded for roughly 17% of them. The ten top clones hold around 13% of the sample.

The cysteine opens and the phenylalanine closes a CDR3 of 14 amino acids. The entry retains the CDR3 DNA only, 42 bases that are in frame from base 1. Via the germline V gene, CDR1 is LGHNA and CDR2 YSLEER. Trimming takes 4 bases off V and 8 bases off J; junction bases not matched to a gene: 9. PBMCs were isolated by Ficoll-Paque density gradient centrifugation. Remarks on this clonotype: The clone's antigen remains unknown. The input lacks base qualities; no much larger clone sits a single base away.

Source material: PBMCs or a T cell subset sorted from them (not recorded which). The rearrangement combines TRBV4-3 with TRBJ1-2, with 8 junctional bases fitting TRBD1. The origin of this receptor is an adult woman who had mild COVID-19 (a few samples of this study predate the infection). The sample titles of this study are shuffled in the database, so cell type and time point are left out; the donor was told from shared clones. The sequence in DNA is TGCGCCAGCAGCCCTGACAGGGGATCTCGCGGCTACACCTTC. This sequence encodes CASSPDRGSRGYTF.